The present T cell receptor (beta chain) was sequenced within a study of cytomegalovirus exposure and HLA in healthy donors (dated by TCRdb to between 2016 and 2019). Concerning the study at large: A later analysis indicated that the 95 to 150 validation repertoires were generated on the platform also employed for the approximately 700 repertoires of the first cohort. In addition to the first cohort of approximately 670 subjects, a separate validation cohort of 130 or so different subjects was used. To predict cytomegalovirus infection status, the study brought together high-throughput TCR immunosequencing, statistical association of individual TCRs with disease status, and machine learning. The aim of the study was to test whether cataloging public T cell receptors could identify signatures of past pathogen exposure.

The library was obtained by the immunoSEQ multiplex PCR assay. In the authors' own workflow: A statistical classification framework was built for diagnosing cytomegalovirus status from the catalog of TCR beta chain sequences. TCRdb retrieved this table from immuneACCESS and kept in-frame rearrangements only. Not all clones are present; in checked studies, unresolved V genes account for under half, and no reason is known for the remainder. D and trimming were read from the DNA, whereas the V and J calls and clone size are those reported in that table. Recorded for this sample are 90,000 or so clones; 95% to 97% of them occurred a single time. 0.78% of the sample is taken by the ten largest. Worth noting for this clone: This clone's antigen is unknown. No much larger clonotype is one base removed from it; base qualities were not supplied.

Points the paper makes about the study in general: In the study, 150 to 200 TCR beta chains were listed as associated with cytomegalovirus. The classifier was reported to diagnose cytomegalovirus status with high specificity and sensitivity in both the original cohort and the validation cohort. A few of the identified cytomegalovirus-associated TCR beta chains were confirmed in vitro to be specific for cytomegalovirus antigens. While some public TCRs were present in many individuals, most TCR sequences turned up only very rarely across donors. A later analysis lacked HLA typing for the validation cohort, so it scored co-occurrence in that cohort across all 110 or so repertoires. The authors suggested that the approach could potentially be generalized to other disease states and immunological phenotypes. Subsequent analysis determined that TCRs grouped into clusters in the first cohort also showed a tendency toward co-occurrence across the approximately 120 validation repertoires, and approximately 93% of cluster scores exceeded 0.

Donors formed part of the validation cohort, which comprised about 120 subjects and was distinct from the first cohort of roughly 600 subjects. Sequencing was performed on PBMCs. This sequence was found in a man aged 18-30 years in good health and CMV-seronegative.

The CDR3 loop reads CASSTTDRDRGTDTQYF. Read as DNA, the sequence is TGTGCCAGCAGCACCACAGACCGGGACAGGGGCACAGATACGCAGTATTTT. Recombination linked TRBV5-4 to TRBJ2-3; 9 junctional bases match TRBD1. According to the germline V gene (reference sequence), CDR1 reads SGHNT and CDR2 reads YYREEE. V is pruned by 4 bases and J by 1 base, leaving 10 bases of the junction without a gene match. Inclusive of the bounding cysteine and phenylalanine, the CDR3 is 17 residues long. The sequence is cut down to CDR3 DNA, 51 bases in frame from base 1.